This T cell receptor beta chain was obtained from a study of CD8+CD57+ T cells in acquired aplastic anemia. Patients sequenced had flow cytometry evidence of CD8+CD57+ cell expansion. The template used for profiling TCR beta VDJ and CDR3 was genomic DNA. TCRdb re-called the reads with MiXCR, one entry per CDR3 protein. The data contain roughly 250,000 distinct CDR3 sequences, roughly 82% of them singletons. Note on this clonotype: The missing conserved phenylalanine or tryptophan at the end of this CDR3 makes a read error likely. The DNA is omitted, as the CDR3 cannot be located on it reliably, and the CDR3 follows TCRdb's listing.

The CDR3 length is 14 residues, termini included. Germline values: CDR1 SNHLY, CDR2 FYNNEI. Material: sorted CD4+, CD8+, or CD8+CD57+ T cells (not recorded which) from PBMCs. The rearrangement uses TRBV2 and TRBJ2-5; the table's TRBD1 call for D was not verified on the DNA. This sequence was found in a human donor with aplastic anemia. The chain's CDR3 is CASSIGTAEGYTFV.